The 25 T cell receptor beta chains presented below share a single source sample, sequenced in a study of shared clonotypes between healthy human individuals. Clones were read by immunoSEQ multiplex PCR, and TCRdb kept only the in-frame ones, dropping some. The sample yields around 1,000,000 clones, roughly 80% seen once. Sequenced material: memory CD4+ T cells from PBMCs. Subset described: CD45RA-negative fraction. The receptors come from a man between 18 and 35 years old in good health. Some clones in this sample may be carry-over from other donors' samples.

On this clone itself: The same CDR3 arises from other DNA sequences in this sample as well. The V call is TRBV11-2, the J call TRBJ1-1; D ambiguous. Per the germline V gene, CDR1 is SGHAT and CDR2 is FQNNGV. V lost 2 bases, J lost 6 bases, and 4 bases lay in between. The length of the CDR3 is 11 residues. The CDR3 loop is CASSLHSEAFF. Written as DNA, the CDR3 is TGTGCCAGCAGCTTACACTCTGAAGCTTTCTTT.

The chain employs TRBV18 and TRBJ2-7, with TRBD1 as a possible D gene (5 bases). Germline assignment: CDR1 KGHSH and CDR2 LQKENI. V was cut by 3 bases and J by 0 bases, with 6 bases left in between. This CDR3 has 13 amino acids. CDR3 region: CASSPDTSYEQYF. The CDR3 DNA sequence: TGTGCCAGCTCACCGGACACCTCCTACGAGCAGTACTTC.

The rearrangement links TRBV4-2 to TRBJ2-1; 8 bases are a match to TRBD2. V shed 3 bases and J 2 bases; nucleotides not matched to a gene: 12. Germline lookup yields CDR1 LGHNA and CDR2 YNFKEQ. The CDR3 sequence is 18 residues long. CDR3 nucleotide sequence: TGTGCCAGCAGCCAGACGGCTAGCGGGTCTACCACCTACAATGAGCAGTTCTTC. This gives the protein CASSQTASGSTTYNEQFF.

The V and J genes are TRBV2 and TRBJ2-3, with 10 bases that match TRBD1. Losses at the gene ends were 6 bases for V and 6 bases for J; bases not matched to a gene: 6. The CDR3 sequence is 14 residues long. Germline V gives CDR1 SNHLY, CDR2 FYNNEI. The CDR3 DNA follows: TGTGCCAGCAGGGGGACAGGGGAAGGGGATACGCAGTATTTT. This gives the protein CASRGTGEGDTQYF.

The CDR3 is CASTGREGGNQPQHF. CDR3 in DNA: TGTGCCAGCACGGGGCGGGAGGGAGGCAATCAGCCCCAGCATTTT. V is TRBV7-8 and J is TRBJ1-5, with D tentatively TRBD1 (5 bases). V dropped 7 bases and J dropped 2 bases, with 15 bases sitting between them. In germline, CDR1 is SGHVS, CDR2 FQNEAQ. This CDR3 comprises 15 residues.

The chain couples TRBV7-8 to TRBJ2-7; a possible D gene is TRBD2 (7 bases). The CDR3 runs to 12 residues. V gave up 6 bases and J gave up 3 bases, with 9 bases separating them. Germline CDR1 reads SGHVS; CDR2 reads FQNEAQ. Here the CDR3 reads CASRGGGYEQYF. The CDR3 nucleotides read TGTGCCAGCAGGGGAGGGGGCTACGAGCAGTACTTC.

As concerns this clone: The identical CDR3 is also encoded by other nucleotide sequences in the sample. The rearrangement links TRBV27 to TRBJ1-1; D perhaps matches TRBD1 (5 bases). CDR1 is MNHEY and CDR2 is SMNVEV in the germline V gene (reference sequence). Trimming took off 5 bases at V and 4 bases at J, with 14 bases between the two ends. CDR3 length: 14 residues. CDR3 sequence: CASSAPGLGTEAFF. The DNA for the CDR3 is TGTGCCAGCAGTGCACCAGGGTTGGGCACTGAAGCTTTCTTT.

Turning to this clone: Other DNA sequences of this sample code for an identical CDR3. The chain links TRBV5-1 to TRBJ1-4; D is ambiguous. The CDR3 has 13 amino acids. Between the trimmed V and J ends, which lost 0 bases and 5 bases, there was a span of 5 bases. CDR1 and CDR2 from the germline V gene are SGHRS and YFSETQ. CDR3 protein: CASSLAPNEKLFF. DNA of the CDR3: TGCGCCAGCAGCTTGGCCCCAAATGAAAAACTGTTTTTT.

V gene TRBV28 combines with J gene TRBJ2-1, with D possibly being TRBD2 (7 bases). This CDR3 has 15 amino acids. V lost 7 bases to trimming and J lost 0 bases, with 13 bases between them. CDR1 is MDHEN, CDR2 SYDVKM, per germline. CDR3 nucleotide sequence: TGTGCCAGCAAGGGGGGGTTAAGCTCCTACAATGAGCAGTTCTTC. Its protein product is CASKGGLSSYNEQFF.

The J gene is TRBJ2-2, the V gene TRBV2; D uncertain. CDR1 SNHLY and CDR2 FYNNEI come from the germline V gene. V was pared by 10 bases and J by 0 bases, with 12 bases between. The CDR3 sequence is 14 residues long. CDR3: CATKVAPNTGELFF. The CDR3 DNA is TGTGCCACCAAAGTAGCACCGAACACCGGGGAGCTGTTTTTT.

The chain carries TRBV19 and TRBJ2-5; D perhaps matches TRBD2 (6 bases). CDR1 and CDR2 from the germline V gene are LNHDA and SQIVND (reference sequence). This CDR3 has 15 amino acids. Trimming removed 2 bases from V and 2 bases from J, with 12 bases in between. The CDR3 DNA sequence: TGTGCCAGTAGTATATTTGGACGGGAGCAAGAGACCCAGTACTTC. It yields the protein CASSIFGREQETQYF.

The chain links TRBV18 to TRBJ1-4; D is possibly TRBD1 (6 bases). Per the germline V gene, CDR1 is KGHSH and CDR2 is LQKENI. V was shortened by 6 bases and J by 5 bases, with 13 bases between the two germline ends. CDR3 length equals 14 residues. CDR3 nucleotides: TGTGCCAGCTCGAAACAGGGAGTCAATGAAAAACTGTTTTTT. It specifies CASSKQGVNEKLFF.

The chain links TRBV5-1 to TRBJ2-4; D possibly uses TRBD1 or TRBD2 (6 bases each). Germline CDR1 and CDR2: SGHRS and YFSETQ. V was clipped by 1 base and J by 6 bases, with 14 bases between them. The length of the CDR3 is 15 residues. The CDR3 loop is CASSLYGGDGNIQYF. The CDR3 DNA sequence: TGCGCCAGCAGCTTGTACGGGGGCGACGGAAACATTCAGTACTTC.

J is TRBJ2-7 and V is TRBV5-1; D call uncertain. Trimming took 0 bases from V and 0 from J, leaving 7 bases between them. The CDR3 sequence is 14 residues long. Germline CDR1 reads SGHRS; CDR2 reads YFSETQ. The CDR3, as DNA: TGCGCCAGCAGCTTGGGGAAAAGCTCCTACGAGCAGTACTTC. Translating gives CASSLGKSSYEQYF.

The CDR3 nucleotides are TGCGCCAGCAGCCAAGTCGTTCCGACAGGGGGCATCGAGCAGTTCTTC. It encodes CASSQVVPTGGIEQFF. The chain uses TRBV4-1 and TRBJ2-1; 10 nucleotides align to TRBD1. J lost 10 bases, V lost 1 base, and 10 bases had no gene match. The CDR3 spans 16 residues. Germline CDR1 is MGHRA and CDR2 is YSYEKL.

The J gene is TRBJ2-7, the V gene TRBV6-1; the match to TRBD2 covers 12 bases. The CDR3 covers 15 residues. Germline CDR1 and CDR2: MNHNS and SASEGT. V lost 6 bases and J lost 0; bases outside the gene matches: 3. CDR3 amino acids: CASRETSGSSYEQYF. The CDR3 nucleotides read TGTGCCAGCAGGGAGACTAGCGGGAGCTCCTACGAGCAGTACTTC.

The rearrangement joins TRBV2 to TRBJ1-5; 7 bases are shared with TRBD1. Looked up from germline, CDR1 is SNHLY and CDR2 is FYNNEI. There are 13 residues in the CDR3. The trim removed 7 bases at V and 3 bases at J, leaving 3 bases unmatched. The CDR3 region has the DNA TGTGCCAGCATGGGACAGTTCAATCAGCCCCAGCATTTT. It translates to CASMGQFNQPQHF.

This clone was picked up a small number of times. Different DNA sequences within this sample yield the same CDR3. V usage is TRBV28 and J usage is TRBJ2-2; D remains ambiguous. Per germline, CDR1 MDHEN and CDR2 SYDVKM. V shed 4 bases and J shed 1 base, with 4 bases lying between them. There are 13 residues in the CDR3. CDR3 loop: CASSSRNTGELFF. In DNA form, the CDR3 reads TGTGCCAGCAGTTCCAGGAACACCGGGGAGCTGTTTTTT.

This clone was counted once. V and J are TRBV6-6 and TRBJ2-1, with 9 positions matching TRBD2. J was trimmed by 8 bases and V by 9 bases; bases with no gene match: 14. The CDR3 has 15 residues. Germline CDR1 reads MNHNY; CDR2 reads SVGAGI (reference sequence). The CDR3 DNA sequence: TGTGCCAGTTCGACCGGGACTAGCATTTTCGATGAGCAGTTCTTC. This encodes CASSTGTSIFDEQFF.

The chain is built from TRBV10-2 and TRBJ2-7; a possible D gene is TRBD1 (7 bases). Germline CDR1 is WSHSY and CDR2 is SAAADI. This CDR3 spans 12 amino acids. V was pared by 4 bases and J by 5 bases, with 9 bases between. The CDR3 here is CASSVRGDEQYF. The CDR3 bases are TGCGCCAGCAGTGTCAGGGGGGACGAGCAGTACTTC.

The chain recombines TRBV7-2 with TRBJ2-7, with TRBD1 matching 10 bases. CDR3 length: 13 amino acids. Germline CDR1 SGHTA, CDR2 FQGNSA. Unmatched junction bases numbered 1, after V lost 5 bases and J lost 3 bases. CDR3 amino acids: CASSRDRGYEQYF. As DNA, the CDR3 is TGTGCCAGCAGCCGGGACAGGGGCTACGAGCAGTACTTC.

The sample holds a few counts of this clone. The chain links TRBV16 to TRBJ1-3; no firm D call. The germline V and J ends were trimmed by 7 bases and 3 bases, with 13 bases remaining between them. This CDR3 comprises 14 residues. Germline V gene data show CDR1 as KGHSY and CDR2 as FQNENV. The CDR3 sequence is CASTEVQFGNTIYF. CDR3 in DNA: TGTGCCAGCACCGAAGTGCAGTTTGGAAACACCATATATTTT.

This clone was seen a few times. The J gene is TRBJ2-7, the V gene TRBV5-4; 11 bases map to TRBD2. Trimming took 4 bases from V and 6 from J; bases not matched to a gene: 9. The CDR3 has 15 amino acids. CDR1 and CDR2 from the germline V gene are SGHNT and YYREEE (reference sequence). CDR3 sequence reads: CASSQTSGMVSEQYF. The CDR3 DNA is TGTGCCAGCAGCCAGACTAGCGGGATGGTGTCCGAGCAGTACTTC.

The chain links TRBV9 to TRBJ1-1, with a possible D match to TRBD1 (5 bases). Germline V CDR1 and CDR2: SGDLS, YYNGEE. The ends were cut back, 4 bases at V and 10 bases at J, with 17 bases in the middle. The CDR3 extends over 13 amino acids. The chain's CDR3 is CASSSQRVGGAFF. As DNA, the CDR3 is TGTGCCAGCAGCTCCCAGAGGGTTGGGGGAGCTTTCTTT.

This rearrangement joins TRBV11-2 to TRBJ1-2; D is uncertain. CDR1 and CDR2 from the germline V gene are SGHAT and FQNNGV. The CDR3 has 13 amino acids. V was pared by 5 bases and J by 4 bases, with 11 bases between. Here the CDR3 reads CASSADRAYGYTF. As DNA, the CDR3 is TGTGCCAGCAGCGCCGACCGGGCCTATGGCTACACCTTC.